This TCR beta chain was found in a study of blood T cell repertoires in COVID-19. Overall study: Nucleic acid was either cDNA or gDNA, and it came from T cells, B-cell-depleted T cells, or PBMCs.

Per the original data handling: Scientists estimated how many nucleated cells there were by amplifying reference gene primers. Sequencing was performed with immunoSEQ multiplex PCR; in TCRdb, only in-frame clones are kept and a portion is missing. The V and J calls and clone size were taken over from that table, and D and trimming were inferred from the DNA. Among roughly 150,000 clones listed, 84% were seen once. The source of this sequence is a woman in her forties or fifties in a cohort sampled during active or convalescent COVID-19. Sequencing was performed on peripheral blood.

The CDR3 spells CASSSRYRGRISHFDGYTF. In DNA, the CDR3 is TGTGCCAGCAGCTCCCGCTACAGGGGGCGGATTTCCCATTTTGATGGCTACACCTTC. The rearrangement uses TRBV7-6 and TRBJ1-2, with 9 bases matching TRBD1. The CDR3 contains 19 residues. V gave up 4 bases and J gave up 6 bases; unmatched junction bases: 21. Germline values: CDR1 SGHVS, CDR2 FNYEAQ.